The source of this T cell receptor beta chain is a study of T-cell reconstitution after alpha-beta-depleted transplantation in children. Molecular barcoding with unique molecular identifiers was used for the TCRbeta library. A single record per CDR3 protein comes from TCRdb applying MiXCR to the PCR reads. The sample records 300,000 to 400,000 distinct CDR3 sequences, roughly 25% being singletons. Trimming left V 3 bases short and J 0 bases short, with 12 bases between. CDR3 length: 16 residues. In germline, CDR1 is MGHRA, CDR2 YSYEKL. This TCR came from a male patient between 5 and 17 years old who had a stem cell transplant for acute lymphoblastic leukemia, so the T cells may come from the graft donor. Sample: PBMCs, mostly from graft donor cells, taken 180 days after TCRalphabeta/CD19-depleted stem cell transplant. The rearrangement joins TRBV4-1 to TRBJ1-3; D not resolved. The CDR3 spells CASSHWVDYSGNTIYF. CDR3 nucleotides: TGCGCCAGCAGCCATTGGGTAGACTACTCTGGAAACACCATATATTTT.